Included here is one TCR beta chain sequence, with context. Antigen unknown. The data belong to a study of T cell repertoires in cytomegalovirus infection. Study-wide background: Both CMV infection and a matching HLA type were indicated by public TCR beta signatures. Notes on the study in general: Identification of carriers of CMV plus the relevant HLA was performed using cumulative public TCR beta family frequency. Across the ex vivo response, the dominant clonotypes were HLA-C-restricted CMV-specific TCR beta clonotypes.

TCRdb re-analysed the reads in MiXCR, keeping a single row per CDR3 protein. In the table there are around 630,000 distinct CDR3 sequences, around 24% of which are singletons. With V trimmed by 4 bases and J by 5 bases, 9 bases remained unmatched. Germline CDR1 is DFQATT and CDR2 is SNEGSKA (reference sequence). The CDR3 extends over 14 amino acids. The sequence came from a human donor in good health (CMV status not recorded). Some clones in this sample may be carry-over from other donors' samples. The specimen sequenced was CD8+ T cells from PBMCs. The V and J genes are TRBV20-1 and TRBJ2-5; 8 bases fit TRBD1. The CDR3 spells CSAIPFTGGETQYF. The CDR3 DNA reads as TGCAGTGCTATTCCCTTCACAGGGGGGGAGACCCAGTACTTC.